This note documents a single T cell receptor beta chain sequence. This CDR3 contains 18 residues. The sample originates from a study of cytotoxic CD8 clonotypes in ibrutinib-treated CLL. Generated by immunoSEQ multiplex PCR, the TCRdb table keeps only in-frame clones and is missing some. The repertoire holds roughly 200,000 clones, with about three quarters as singletons. The sequenced sample was PBMCs, obtained after 12 months of ibrutinib treatment. This receptor was taken from a human donor with chronic lymphocytic leukemia. The chain has TRBV21-1 and TRBJ1-1. TRBV21-1 is a known pseudogene. The chain's CDR3 is CASSKGGTSYPENTEAFF. The CDR3 DNA is TGTGCCAGCAGCAAAGGGGGGACGTCTTACCCTGAGAACACTGAAGCTTTCTTT.